Following are 12 T cell receptor beta chains from one sample sequenced in a study of cytomegalovirus exposure and HLA in healthy donors. PCR used 60 Vbeta primers and 13 Jbeta primers. The protocol was immunoSEQ multiplex PCR, while the TCRdb copy is restricted to in-frame clones and leaves out a portion. This sample yields 170,000 or so clones, of which 84% are seen a single time; 0.38% belongs to the top ten. The sample comprised PBMCs. The source of these receptors is a boy younger than 10 in good health and CMV-seronegative.

This chain links TRBV5-1 with TRBJ2-5, with 9 positions matching TRBD2. The germline gives CDR1 SGHRS, CDR2 YFSETQ. The CDR3 is 15 residues long. V shed 2 bases and J 4 bases; nucleotides not matched to a gene: 6. DNA of the CDR3: TGCGCCAGCAGCTTTATAGCGGGAGAGGGAGAGACCCAGTACTTC. Protein: CASSFIAGEGETQYF.

The rearrangement links TRBV28 to TRBJ2-1; 8 nucleotides line up with TRBD2. Losses at the gene ends were 7 bases for V and 8 bases for J; bases not matched to a gene: 13. The CDR3 has 15 amino acids. In germline, CDR1 is MDHEN, CDR2 SYDVKM. DNA for the CDR3: TGTGCCAGCACTTCACAAGCGGGAGACTTCGATGAGCAGTTCTTC. Translated, it gives CASTSQAGDFDEQFF.

The CDR3 region has the DNA TGTGCCACCAGCAGAGTAACAGGTTTCGTTGGGGCCAACGTCCTGACTTTC. It codes for CATSRVTGFVGANVLTF. The chain has TRBV15 and TRBJ2-6; D may be TRBD1 (5 bases). V was shortened by 1 base and J by 3 bases, with 13 bases between the two germline ends. The germline V gene encodes CDR1 LNHNV and CDR2 YYDKDF (reference sequence). This CDR3 comprises 17 residues.

The V and J genes are TRBV27 and TRBJ2-3; TRBD1 matches 8 bases. Germline-derived CDR1 and CDR2 are MNHEY and SMNVEV (reference sequence). V lost 7 bases to trimming and J lost 2 bases; unmatched junction nucleotides: 11. This CDR3 spans 16 amino acids. The CDR3 DNA reads TGTGCCAGCACTCCAGACGGGACAGGAAACACAGATACGCAGTATTTT. This encodes CASTPDGTGNTDTQYF.

The chain couples TRBV4-1 to TRBJ2-5; D gene uncertain. Judging by the DNA end, TRBJ2-7 fits better; the J call may be wrong. This CDR3 has 14 amino acids. Looked up from germline, CDR1 is MGHRA and CDR2 is YSYEKL. The CDR3 DNA reads TGCGCCAGCAGCCAAGATCGAGGCGTCTACGAGCAGTACTTC. Its translation: CASSQDRGVYEQYF.

The chain links TRBV11-2 to TRBJ1-1; maybe TRBD1 (6 bases). V lost 0 bases, J lost 1 base, and 21 bases lay in between. CDR3 length: 19 residues. Germline values: CDR1 SGHAT, CDR2 FQNNGV. DNA for the CDR3: TGTGCCAGCAGCTTAGATTCGGCCCGATACAGGGTCGCGAACACTGAAGCTTTCTTT. This sequence encodes CASSLDSARYRVANTEAFF.

The rearrangement joins TRBV4-1 to TRBJ2-1; D gene uncertain. Trimming removed 1 base from V and 2 bases from J, with 18 bases in between. This CDR3 region has 18 residues. The germline V gene has CDR1 MGHRA and CDR2 YSYEKL. The CDR3 sequence: CASSQAETQNPAYNEQFF. Written as DNA, the CDR3 is TGCGCCAGCAGCCAAGCGGAGACCCAGAACCCGGCCTACAATGAGCAGTTCTTC.

The table lists this clone with a count of one. The DNA of the CDR3 is TGTGCCAGCAGTCTGGGACTAGCGGGCCGCACAGATACGCAGTATTTT. This gives the protein CASSLGLAGRTDTQYF. The rearrangement joins TRBV28 to TRBJ2-3; 12 nucleotides agree with TRBD2. Germline lookup yields CDR1 MDHEN and CDR2 SYDVKM. The CDR3 runs to 16 residues. J was trimmed by 1 base and V by 5 bases; bases with no gene match: 4.

The CDR3 region has the DNA TGTGCCAGCAGTGTCCGCCGGGACAGGCCTGAAAAACTGTTTTTT. Translating gives CASSVRRDRPEKLFF. The chain uses TRBV25-1 and TRBJ1-4; TRBD1 agrees at 8 bases. Trimming took 4 bases from V and 7 from J; bases not matched to a gene: 8. The germline gives CDR1 MGHDK, CDR2 SYGVNS. CDR3 length equals 15 residues.

The chain carries TRBV5-6 and TRBJ1-2, with D uncertain. Between the trimmed V and J ends, which lost 3 bases and 7 bases, there was a span of 7 bases. CDR1 and CDR2 (germline): SGHDT, YYEEEE. The CDR3 sequence is 11 residues long. For the CDR3, the DNA is TGTGCCAGCAGCTCGGGAGGTGGCTACACCTTC. Translation gives CASSSGGGYTF.

The chain has TRBV13 and TRBJ1-1; possible D gene TRBD1, 6 bases. Trimming pared 5 bases from V and 5 bases from J, leaving 21 bases between. This CDR3 is built from 16 residues. The germline V gene has CDR1 PRHDT and CDR2 FYEKMQ (reference sequence). The CDR3 coding sequence is TGTGCCAGCAGCCCAAAGTCAGGGGTTGGGAAGACTGAAGCTTTCTTT. As protein: CASSPKSGVGKTEAFF. The full variable domain, its missing parts supplied by reference TRBV13 and TRBJ1-1, is AAGVIQSPRHLIKEKRETATLKCYPIPRHDTVYWYQQGPGQDPQFLISFYEKMQSDKGSIPDRFSAQQFSDYHSELNMSSLELGDSALYFCASSPKSGVGKTEAFFGQGTRLTVV.

The V call is TRBV9, the J call TRBJ1-2; 9 bases align to TRBD1. The CDR3 consists of 16 residues. V was clipped by 2 bases and J by 6 bases; unmatched bases: 11. Germline V gene data show CDR1 as SGDLS and CDR2 as YYNGEE. CDR3 residues: CASSVARDRETHGYTF. As DNA, the CDR3 is TGTGCCAGCAGCGTCGCTAGGGACAGGGAGACCCATGGCTACACCTTC.